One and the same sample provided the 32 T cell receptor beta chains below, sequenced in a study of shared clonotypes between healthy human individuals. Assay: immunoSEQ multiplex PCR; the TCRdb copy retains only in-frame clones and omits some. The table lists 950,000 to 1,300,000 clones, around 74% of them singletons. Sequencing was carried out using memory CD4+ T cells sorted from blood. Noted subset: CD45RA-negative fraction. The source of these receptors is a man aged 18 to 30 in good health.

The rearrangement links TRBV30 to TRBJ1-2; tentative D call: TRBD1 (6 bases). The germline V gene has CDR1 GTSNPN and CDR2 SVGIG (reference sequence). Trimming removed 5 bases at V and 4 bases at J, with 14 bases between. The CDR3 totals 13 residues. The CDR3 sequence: CAWGTGHIYGYTF. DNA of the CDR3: TGTGCCTGGGGCACGGGACACATCTATGGCTACACCTTC.

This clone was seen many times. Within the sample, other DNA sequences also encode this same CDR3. CDR3 in DNA: TGTGCCAGCAGCTTGGCAGAAGATCAGCCCCAGCATTTT. Translated, it gives CASSLAEDQPQHF. This chain uses TRBV5-5 with TRBJ1-5, with no clear D. This CDR3 region has 13 residues. Looked up from germline, CDR1 is SGHKS and CDR2 is YYEKEE (reference sequence). Trimming pared 0 bases from V and 5 bases from J, leaving 6 bases between.

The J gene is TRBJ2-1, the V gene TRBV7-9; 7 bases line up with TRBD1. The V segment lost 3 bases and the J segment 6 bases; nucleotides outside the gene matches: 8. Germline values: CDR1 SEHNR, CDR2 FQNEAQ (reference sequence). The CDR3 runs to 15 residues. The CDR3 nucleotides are TGTGCCAGCAGCTTTGGCAGGGGGTTCGGCAATGAGCAGTTCTTC. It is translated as CASSFGRGFGNEQFF.

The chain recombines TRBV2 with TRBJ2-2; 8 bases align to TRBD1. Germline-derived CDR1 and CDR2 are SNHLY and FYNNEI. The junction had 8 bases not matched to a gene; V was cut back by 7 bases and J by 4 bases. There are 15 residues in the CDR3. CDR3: CASTPQGGGTGELFF. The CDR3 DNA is TGTGCCAGCACCCCACAGGGGGGAGGCACCGGGGAGCTGTTTTTT.

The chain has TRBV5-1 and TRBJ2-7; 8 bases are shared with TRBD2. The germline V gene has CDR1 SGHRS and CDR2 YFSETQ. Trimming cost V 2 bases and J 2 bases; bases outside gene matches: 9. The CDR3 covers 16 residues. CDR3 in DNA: TGCGCCAGCAGCTTAGGAACTAGCGGCGGGCCCTACGAGCAGTACTTC. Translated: CASSLGTSGGPYEQYF.

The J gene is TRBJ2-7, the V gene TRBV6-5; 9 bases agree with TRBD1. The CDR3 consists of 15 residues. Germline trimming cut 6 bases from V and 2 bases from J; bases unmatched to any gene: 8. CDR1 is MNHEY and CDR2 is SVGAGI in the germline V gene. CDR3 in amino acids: CASSRGQGGTYEQYF. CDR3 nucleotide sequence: TGTGCCAGCAGCCGGGGACAGGGAGGAACCTACGAGCAGTACTTC.

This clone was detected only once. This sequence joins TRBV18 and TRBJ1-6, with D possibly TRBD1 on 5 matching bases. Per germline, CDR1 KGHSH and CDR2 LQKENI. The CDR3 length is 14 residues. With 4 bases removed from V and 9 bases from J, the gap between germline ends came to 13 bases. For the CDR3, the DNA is TGTGCCAGCTCACAAACAGGCGTAATTTCACCCCTCCACTTT. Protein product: CASSQTGVISPLHF.

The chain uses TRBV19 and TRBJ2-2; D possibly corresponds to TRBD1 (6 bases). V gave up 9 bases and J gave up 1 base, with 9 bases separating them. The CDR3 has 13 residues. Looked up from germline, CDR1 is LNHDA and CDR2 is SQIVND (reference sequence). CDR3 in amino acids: CASRGGNTGELFF. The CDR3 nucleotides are TGTGCCAGCAGGGGTGGGAACACCGGGGAGCTGTTTTTT.

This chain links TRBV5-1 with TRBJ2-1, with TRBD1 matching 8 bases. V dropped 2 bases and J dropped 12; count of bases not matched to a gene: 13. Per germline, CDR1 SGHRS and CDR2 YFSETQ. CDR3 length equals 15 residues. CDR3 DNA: TGCGCCAGCAGCTTTTCCGGGACAGGCGCCCAGGTGCAGTTCTTC. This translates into CASSFSGTGAQVQFF.

In DNA, the CDR3 is TGTGCCAGCAGCTTAAGAGCGGGAGTGGGCTACGAGCAGTACTTC. It specifies CASSLRAGVGYEQYF. The chain is built from TRBV7-8 and TRBJ2-7, with 8 bases fitting TRBD2. V shed 2 bases, J shed 3 bases, and the junction held 6 bases outside the gene matches. The length of the CDR3 is 15 residues. Germline CDR1 SGHVS, CDR2 FQNEAQ.

CDR3 in amino acids: CASSSSLAGRQEQYF. As DNA, the CDR3 is TGTGCCAGCAGCTCTAGCCTAGCGGGACGTCAGGAGCAGTACTTC. This chain connects TRBV7-2 to TRBJ2-7; TRBD2 matches 9 bases. V was pared by 4 bases and J by 7 bases, with 11 bases of the junction left unmatched. CDR1 is SGHTA, CDR2 FQGNSA, per germline. The CDR3 is 15 amino acids.

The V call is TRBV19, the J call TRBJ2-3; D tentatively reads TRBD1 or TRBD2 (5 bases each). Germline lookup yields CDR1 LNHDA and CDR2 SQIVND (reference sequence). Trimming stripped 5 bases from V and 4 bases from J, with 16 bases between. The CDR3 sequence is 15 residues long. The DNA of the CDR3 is TGTGCCAGTAGTCCCGGGGTCCGAGGGGCAGATACGCAGTATTTT. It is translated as CASSPGVRGADTQYF.

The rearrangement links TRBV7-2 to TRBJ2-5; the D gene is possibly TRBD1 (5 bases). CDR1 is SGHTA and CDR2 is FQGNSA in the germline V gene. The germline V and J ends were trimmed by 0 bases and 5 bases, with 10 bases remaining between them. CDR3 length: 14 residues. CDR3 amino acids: CASSLAGAGETQYF. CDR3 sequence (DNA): TGTGCCAGCAGCTTAGCAGGGGCAGGGGAGACCCAGTACTTC.

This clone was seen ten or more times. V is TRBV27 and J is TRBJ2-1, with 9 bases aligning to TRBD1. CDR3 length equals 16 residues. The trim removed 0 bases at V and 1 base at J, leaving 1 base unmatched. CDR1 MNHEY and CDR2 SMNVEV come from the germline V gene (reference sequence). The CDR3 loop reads CASSLSGTGSYNEQFF. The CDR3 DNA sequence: TGTGCCAGCAGTTTATCGGGGACAGGGTCCTACAATGAGCAGTTCTTC.

CDR3 sequence: CASSPGGRTFNDEQFF. CDR3 coding DNA: TGCGCCAGCAGCCCTGGGGGGAGAACTTTTAACGATGAGCAGTTCTTC. The chain links TRBV5-1 to TRBJ2-1; D perhaps matches TRBD2 (6 bases). The ends were cut back, 4 bases at V and 8 bases at J, with 22 bases in the middle. Germline V gene data show CDR1 as SGHRS and CDR2 as YFSETQ. The CDR3 is 16 residues long.

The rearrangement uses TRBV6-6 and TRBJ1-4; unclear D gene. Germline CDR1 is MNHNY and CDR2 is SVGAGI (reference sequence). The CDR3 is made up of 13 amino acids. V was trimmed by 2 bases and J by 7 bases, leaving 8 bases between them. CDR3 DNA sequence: TGTGCCAGCAGTTACAGGACCTCTGAAAAACTGTTTTTT. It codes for CASSYRTSEKLFF.

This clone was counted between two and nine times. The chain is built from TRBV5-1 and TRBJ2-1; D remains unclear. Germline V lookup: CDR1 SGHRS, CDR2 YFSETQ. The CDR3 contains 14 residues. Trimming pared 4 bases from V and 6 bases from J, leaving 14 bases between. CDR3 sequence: CASSVNFGSNEQFF. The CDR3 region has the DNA TGCGCCAGCAGCGTCAATTTCGGGTCCAATGAGCAGTTCTTC. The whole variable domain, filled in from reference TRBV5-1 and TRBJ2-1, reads KAGVTQTPRYLIKTRGQQVTLSCSPISGHRSVSWYQQTPGQGLQFLFEYFSETQRNKGNFPGRFSGRQFSNSRSEMNVSTLELGDSALYLCASSVNFGSNEQFFGPGTRLTVL.

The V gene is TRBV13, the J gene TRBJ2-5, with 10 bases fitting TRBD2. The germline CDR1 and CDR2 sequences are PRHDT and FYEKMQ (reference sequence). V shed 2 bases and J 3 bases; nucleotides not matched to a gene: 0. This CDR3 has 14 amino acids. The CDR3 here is CASSLLAGEETQYF. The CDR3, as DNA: TGTGCCAGCAGCTTACTAGCGGGAGAAGAGACCCAGTACTTC.

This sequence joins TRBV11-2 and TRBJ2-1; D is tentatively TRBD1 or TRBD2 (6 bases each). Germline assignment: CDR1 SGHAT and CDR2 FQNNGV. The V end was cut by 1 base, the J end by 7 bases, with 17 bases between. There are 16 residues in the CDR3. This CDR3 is CASSLVLTGAPNEQFF. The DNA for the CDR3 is TGTGCCAGCAGCTTAGTTCTTACGGGGGCCCCTAATGAGCAGTTCTTC.

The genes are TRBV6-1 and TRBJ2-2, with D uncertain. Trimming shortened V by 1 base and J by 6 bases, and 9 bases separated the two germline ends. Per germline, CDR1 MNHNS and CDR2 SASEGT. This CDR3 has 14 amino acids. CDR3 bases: TGTGCCAGCAGTGAAGGCCTGTGGTCCGGGGAGCTGTTTTTT. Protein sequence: CASSEGLWSGELFF.

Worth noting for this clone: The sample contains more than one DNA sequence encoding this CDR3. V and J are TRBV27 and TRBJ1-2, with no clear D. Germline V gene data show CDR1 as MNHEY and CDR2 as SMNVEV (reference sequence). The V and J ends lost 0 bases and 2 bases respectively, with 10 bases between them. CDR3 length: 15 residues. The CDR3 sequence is CASSLSGVGNYGYTF. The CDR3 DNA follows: TGTGCCAGCAGTTTATCCGGGGTCGGCAACTATGGCTACACCTTC.

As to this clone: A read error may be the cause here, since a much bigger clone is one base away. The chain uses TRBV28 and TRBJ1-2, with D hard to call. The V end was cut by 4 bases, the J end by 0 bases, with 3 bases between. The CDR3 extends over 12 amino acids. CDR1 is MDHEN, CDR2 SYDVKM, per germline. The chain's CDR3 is CASSYPNYGYTF. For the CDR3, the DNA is TGTGCCAGCAGTTACCCTAACTATGGCTACACCTTC.

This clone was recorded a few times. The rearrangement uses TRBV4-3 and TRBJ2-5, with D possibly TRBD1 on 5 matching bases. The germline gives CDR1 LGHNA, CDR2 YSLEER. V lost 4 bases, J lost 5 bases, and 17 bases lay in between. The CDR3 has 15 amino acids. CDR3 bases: TGCGCCAGCAGCCCAGGCCATAGGGGTGAGGAGACCCAGTACTTC. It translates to CASSPGHRGEETQYF.

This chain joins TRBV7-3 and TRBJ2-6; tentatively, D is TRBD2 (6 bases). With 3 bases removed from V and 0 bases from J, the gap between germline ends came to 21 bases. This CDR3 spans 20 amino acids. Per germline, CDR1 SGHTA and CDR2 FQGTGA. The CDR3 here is CASSFLVDRDSSSGANVLTF. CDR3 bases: TGTGCCAGCAGCTTCCTTGTCGACCGGGACTCAAGCTCTGGGGCCAACGTCCTGACTTTC.

DNA for the CDR3: TGTGCCAGCAGCTCTGCCAGGGGGCCGGGTCAGCCCCAGCATTTT. Translation gives CASSSARGPGQPQHF. The chain recombines TRBV2 with TRBJ1-5; 8 nucleotides align to TRBD1. In germline, CDR1 is SNHLY, CDR2 FYNNEI. CDR3 length: 15 residues. J was trimmed by 6 bases and V by 6 bases; bases with no gene match: 10.

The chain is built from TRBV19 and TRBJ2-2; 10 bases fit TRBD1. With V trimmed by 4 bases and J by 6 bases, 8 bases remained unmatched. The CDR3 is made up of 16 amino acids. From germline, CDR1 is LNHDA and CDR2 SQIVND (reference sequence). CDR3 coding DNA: TGTGCCAGTAGTAGCCTCCCGGGACAGGGGTCCGGGGAGCTGTTTTTT. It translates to CASSSLPGQGSGELFF.

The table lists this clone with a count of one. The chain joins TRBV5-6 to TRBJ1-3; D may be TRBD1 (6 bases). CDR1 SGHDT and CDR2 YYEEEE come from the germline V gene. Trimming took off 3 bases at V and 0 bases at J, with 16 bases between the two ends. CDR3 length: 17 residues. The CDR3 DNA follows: TGTGCCAGCAGCTGGGGCTTAGACAGGAGCTCTGGAAACACCATATATTTT. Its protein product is CASSWGLDRSSGNTIYF.

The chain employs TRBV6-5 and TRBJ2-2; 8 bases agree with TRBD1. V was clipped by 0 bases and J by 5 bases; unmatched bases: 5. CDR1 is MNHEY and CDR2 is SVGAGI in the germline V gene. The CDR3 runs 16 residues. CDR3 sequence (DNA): TGTGCCAGCAGTTACTCGCGGAGACAGGGGACCGGGGAGCTGTTTTTT. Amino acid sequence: CASSYSRRQGTGELFF.

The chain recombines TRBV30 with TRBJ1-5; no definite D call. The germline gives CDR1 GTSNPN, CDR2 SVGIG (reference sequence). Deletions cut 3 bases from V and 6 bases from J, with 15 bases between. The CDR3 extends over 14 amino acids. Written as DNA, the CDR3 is TGTGCCTGGAGCGGGGATATTGGTGGTCAGCCCCAGCATTTT. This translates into CAWSGDIGGQPQHF.

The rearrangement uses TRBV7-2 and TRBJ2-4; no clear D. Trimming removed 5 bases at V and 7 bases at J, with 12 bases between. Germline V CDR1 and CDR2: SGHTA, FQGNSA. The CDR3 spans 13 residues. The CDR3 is CASSLDIHNIQYF. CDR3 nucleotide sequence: TGTGCCAGCAGCCTCGACATCCACAACATTCAGTACTTC.

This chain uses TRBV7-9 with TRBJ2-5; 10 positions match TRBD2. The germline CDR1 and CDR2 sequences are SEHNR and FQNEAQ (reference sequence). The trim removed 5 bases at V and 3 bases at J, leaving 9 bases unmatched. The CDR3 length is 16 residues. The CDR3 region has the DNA TGTGCCAGCAGCCCGGAGCCCCTAGCGGGAGAAGAGACCCAGTACTTC. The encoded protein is CASSPEPLAGEETQYF.

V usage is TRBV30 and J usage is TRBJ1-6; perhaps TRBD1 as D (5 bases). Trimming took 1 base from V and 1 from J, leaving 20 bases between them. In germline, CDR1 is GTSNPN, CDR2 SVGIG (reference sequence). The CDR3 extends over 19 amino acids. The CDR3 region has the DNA TGTGCCTGGAGTGCCAACTCGGGATCAGGGAGGTCCTATAATTCACCCCTCCACTTT. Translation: CAWSANSGSGRSYNSPLHF.